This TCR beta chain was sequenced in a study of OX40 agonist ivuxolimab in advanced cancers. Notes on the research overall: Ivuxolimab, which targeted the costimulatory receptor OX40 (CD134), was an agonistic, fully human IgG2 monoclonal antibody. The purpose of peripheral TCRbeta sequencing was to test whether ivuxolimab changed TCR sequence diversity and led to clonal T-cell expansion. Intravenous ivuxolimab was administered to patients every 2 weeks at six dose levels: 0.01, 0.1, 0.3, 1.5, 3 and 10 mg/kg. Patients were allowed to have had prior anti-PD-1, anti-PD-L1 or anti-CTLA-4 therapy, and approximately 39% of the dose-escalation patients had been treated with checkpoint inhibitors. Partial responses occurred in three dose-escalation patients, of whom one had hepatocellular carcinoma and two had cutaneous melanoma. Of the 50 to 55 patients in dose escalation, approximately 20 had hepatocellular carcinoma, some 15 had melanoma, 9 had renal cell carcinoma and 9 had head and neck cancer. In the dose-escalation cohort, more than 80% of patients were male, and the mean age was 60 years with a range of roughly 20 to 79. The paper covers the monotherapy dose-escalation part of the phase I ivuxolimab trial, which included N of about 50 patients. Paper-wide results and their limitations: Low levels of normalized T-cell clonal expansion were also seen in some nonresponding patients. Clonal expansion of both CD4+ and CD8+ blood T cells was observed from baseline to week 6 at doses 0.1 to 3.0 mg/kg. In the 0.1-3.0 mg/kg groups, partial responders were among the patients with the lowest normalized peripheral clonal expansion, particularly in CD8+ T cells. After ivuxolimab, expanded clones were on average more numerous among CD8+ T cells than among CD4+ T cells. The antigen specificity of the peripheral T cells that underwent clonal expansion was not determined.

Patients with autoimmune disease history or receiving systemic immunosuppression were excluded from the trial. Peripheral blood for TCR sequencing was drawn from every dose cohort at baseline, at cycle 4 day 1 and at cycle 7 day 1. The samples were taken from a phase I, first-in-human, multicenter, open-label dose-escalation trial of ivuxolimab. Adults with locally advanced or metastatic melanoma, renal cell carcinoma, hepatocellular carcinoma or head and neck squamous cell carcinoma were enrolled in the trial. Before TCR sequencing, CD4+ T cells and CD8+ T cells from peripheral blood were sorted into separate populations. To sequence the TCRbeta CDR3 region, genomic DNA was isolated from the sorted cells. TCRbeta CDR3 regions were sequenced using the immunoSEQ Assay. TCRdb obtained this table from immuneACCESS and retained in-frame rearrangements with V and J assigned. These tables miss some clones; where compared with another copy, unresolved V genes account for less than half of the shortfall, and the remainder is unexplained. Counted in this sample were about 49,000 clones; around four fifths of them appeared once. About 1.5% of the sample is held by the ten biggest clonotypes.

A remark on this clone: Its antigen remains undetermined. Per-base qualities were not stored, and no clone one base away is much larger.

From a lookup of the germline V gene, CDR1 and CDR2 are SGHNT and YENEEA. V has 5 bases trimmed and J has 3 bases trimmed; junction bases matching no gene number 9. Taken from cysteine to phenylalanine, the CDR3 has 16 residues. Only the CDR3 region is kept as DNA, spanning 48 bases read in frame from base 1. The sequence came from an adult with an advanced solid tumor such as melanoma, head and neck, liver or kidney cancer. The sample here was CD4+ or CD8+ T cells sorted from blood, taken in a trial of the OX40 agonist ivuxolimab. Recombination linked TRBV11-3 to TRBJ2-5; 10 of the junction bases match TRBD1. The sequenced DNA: TGTGCCAGCAGCCCCGGGACAGGGGAACCGGAAGAGACCCAGTACTTC. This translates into CASSPGTGEPEETQYF.